This T cell receptor beta chain was sequenced for a study of control samples from healthy donors and cancer patients. Per the germline V gene, CDR1 is SGHDN and CDR2 is FVKESK. The CDR3 covers 19 residues. Trimming cost V 3 bases and J 3 bases, with 24 bases left between them. Assay: immunoSEQ multiplex PCR; the TCRdb copy retains only in-frame clones and omits some. This sample has about 180,000 clones, with around 94% found just once. The sequenced sample was blood. This clonotype originated in a man aged 25-45 years in good health. V and J are TRBV14 and TRBJ2-1, with D tentatively TRBD2 (6 bases). CDR3 coding DNA: TGTGCCAGCAGCCAGGTGGCCCTAATTGAGCGGGCCGTCTACAATGAGCAGTTCTTC. Its translation is CASSQVALIERAVYNEQFF.